Shown below are 22 T cell receptor beta chains from a single sample sequenced in a study of blood T cells in healthy people across ages. A second about 6 to 12 cycle PCR used barcoded and J-beta primers. MiXCR was run by TCRdb on the 5' RACE reads, yielding one entry per CDR3 protein. The sample lists hundreds of thousands of distinct CDR3 sequences, about 30% occurring once. Material: blood. The source is a woman older than 75 in good health.

This clonotype was detected a few times. The J gene is TRBJ1-6, the V gene TRBV7-2, with 10 bases lining up with TRBD1. Trimming removed 1 base from V and 6 bases from J; junction bases left unmatched: 6. The germline V gene encodes CDR1 SGHTA and CDR2 FQGNSA. The CDR3 contains 17 residues. The CDR3 region has the DNA TGTGCCAGCAGCTTAGTTCTGACAGGGGGCGTTAATTCACCCCTCCACTTT. It yields the protein CASSLVLTGGVNSPLHF.

V usage is TRBV18 and J usage is TRBJ2-3; D uncertain. The length of the CDR3 is 12 residues. CDR1 and CDR2 from the germline V gene are KGHSH and LQKENI. V was pared by 2 bases and J by 14 bases, with 14 bases between. The CDR3 protein is CASSPGWSGSYF. The CDR3 DNA reads as TGTGCCAGCTCACCAGGGTGGTCCGGGTCGTATTTT.

This clonotype was counted at least ten times. The chain carries TRBV10-3 and TRBJ2-5; 7 bases match TRBD1. The CDR3 covers 15 residues. The trim removed 6 bases at V and 1 base at J, leaving 8 bases unmatched. Germline-derived CDR1 and CDR2 are ENHRY and SYGVKD. The DNA for the CDR3 is TGTGCCATCAGCGAGGGGACAGCTATCCAAGAGACCCAGTACTTC. Translated: CAISEGTAIQETQYF.

J is TRBJ2-2 and V is TRBV20-1, with D uncertain. Trimming cost V 3 bases and J 1 base, with 12 bases left between them. This CDR3 is built from 15 residues. Germline V lookup: CDR1 DFQATT, CDR2 SNEGSKA (reference sequence). The CDR3 DNA is TGCAGTGCTAGGCTCGCGACTCAGAACACCGGGGAGCTGTTTTTT. This gives the protein CSARLATQNTGELFF.

Comment on this clonotype: One base away lies a much larger clone, so this may be a sequencing read error. V usage is TRBV4-1 and J usage is TRBJ2-5; no reliable D call. In germline, CDR1 is MGHRA, CDR2 YSYEKL. The CDR3 extends over 13 amino acids. CDR3 residues: CAGSQDTWETQYF. The DNA of the CDR3 is TGCGCCGGCAGCCAAGATACGTGGGAGACCCAGTACTTC.

This clonotype has at least ten counts. The chain uses TRBV6-1 and TRBJ2-7; 7 nucleotides align to TRBD2. Germline trimming cut 2 bases from V and 3 bases from J; bases unmatched to any gene: 7. The CDR3 contains 15 residues. Per germline, CDR1 MNHNS and CDR2 SASEGT. CDR3 amino acids: CASSELLATIYEQYF. DNA of the CDR3: TGTGCCAGCAGTGAATTACTAGCGACAATCTACGAGCAGTACTTC.

This clonotype was counted between two and nine times. A read error may produce the germline difference seen at one junction end. J is TRBJ2-1 and V is TRBV6-1; D remains ambiguous. Germline V gene data show CDR1 as MNHNS and CDR2 as SASEGT. This CDR3 has 15 amino acids. The CDR3 DNA follows: TGTGCCAGCAGTGAAGGCGGTATTAAAGGCAATAAGCAGTTCTTC. This gives the protein CASSEGGIKGNKQFF.

This clonotype was seen a few times. This may arise from a read error, as a much more abundant clone is one base away. The chain is built from TRBV12-3 or TRBV12-4 and TRBJ1-2; 7 bases line up with TRBD1. With 6 bases clipped from V and 2 bases from J, the junction kept 9 bases outside the gene matches. The CDR3 extends over 15 amino acids. Here the CDR3 reads CASSRPDRLNYGYTF. The CDR3 nucleotides read TGTGCCAGCAGCAGACCGGACAGGTTAAACTATGGCTACACCTTC.

The chain employs TRBV7-8 and TRBJ1-1, with D perhaps TRBD1 (6 bases). V shed 0 bases and J shed 0 bases, with 11 bases lying between them. Germline assignment: CDR1 SGHVS and CDR2 FQNEAQ. CDR3 size: 16 residues. CDR3 bases: TGTGCCAGCAGCTTAGCCGGGACACCTATGAACACTGAAGCTTTCTTT. Residues: CASSLAGTPMNTEAFF.

This clonotype was counted ten times or more. The chain uses TRBV20-1 and TRBJ1-6, with D tentatively TRBD1 (5 bases). The CDR3 is 15 amino acids. V lost 5 bases and J lost 0, with 11 bases in between. CDR1 and CDR2 from the germline V gene are DFQATT and SNEGSKA (reference sequence). CDR3 protein: CSALTVNSYNSPLHF. The CDR3 DNA follows: TGCAGTGCTCTGACAGTTAACTCCTATAATTCACCCCTCCACTTT.

The sample holds many counts of this clonotype. The chain employs TRBV29-1 and TRBJ2-3, with D maybe TRBD2 (6 bases). V lost 1 base and J 0 bases, leaving 8 bases between the germline ends. Germline CDR1 SQVTM, CDR2 ANQGSEA. This CDR3 region has 14 residues. The CDR3 region is CSVEVSGSTDTQYF. CDR3 in DNA: TGCAGCGTTGAAGTTAGCGGAAGCACAGATACGCAGTATTTT.

The CDR3 sequence is CASSPGLAESNEQFF. CDR3 bases: TGTGCCAGCAGCCCGGGACTAGCGGAGAGCAATGAGCAGTTCTTC. J is TRBJ2-1 and V is TRBV7-8, with TRBD2 matching over 11 bases. Germline V gene sequence: CDR1 SGHVS, CDR2 FQNEAQ. Germline trimming cut 5 bases from V and 6 bases from J; bases unmatched to any gene: 6. The CDR3 sequence is 15 residues long.

This clonotype was observed a few times. The chain links TRBV9 to TRBJ2-1; tentatively, D is TRBD2 (6 bases). Per the germline V gene, CDR1 is SGDLS and CDR2 is YYNGEE. The length of the CDR3 is 14 residues. Trimming pared 4 bases from V and 3 bases from J, leaving 11 bases between. The CDR3 DNA sequence: TGTGCCAGCAGCTGGGACGGGGGCTACAATGAGCAGTTCTTC. This translates into CASSWDGGYNEQFF.

This clonotype has just a few counts. V usage is TRBV10-3 and J usage is TRBJ2-5, with 8 bases lining up with TRBD1. Trimming at V came to 4 bases and at J to 5 bases, leaving 3 bases not matched to a gene. The CDR3 extends over 13 amino acids. The germline gives CDR1 ENHRY, CDR2 SYGVKD. This CDR3 reads CAISAQGGETQYF. CDR3 DNA sequence: TGTGCCATCAGTGCACAGGGGGGCGAGACCCAGTACTTC.

This clonotype was counted only a few times. The J gene is TRBJ1-2, the V gene TRBV5-1, with D unclear. Trimming took 4 bases from V and 8 from J, leaving 12 bases between them. CDR3 length equals 12 residues. Per germline, CDR1 SGHRS and CDR2 YFSETQ. The CDR3 region is CASSPGLEGYTF. CDR3 nucleotide sequence: TGCGCCAGCAGCCCGGGCCTCGAGGGCTACACCTTC.

This clonotype was seen a handful of times. A much larger clonotype is one base distant, so this may be a read error. The V gene is TRBV5-1, the J gene TRBJ1-5, with 7 bases identical to TRBD1. Trimming cost V 7 bases and J 3 bases; bases outside gene matches: 4. CDR3 length equals 13 residues. Germline CDR1 is SGHRS and CDR2 is YFSETQ. The CDR3 loop is CASRTGYNQPQHF. CDR3 sequence (DNA): TGCGCCAGCCGGACAGGATACAATCAGCCCCAGCATTTT.

The chain links TRBV7-9 to TRBJ1-1; 8 bases line up with TRBD1. The germline CDR1 and CDR2 sequences are SEHNR and FQNEAQ (reference sequence). V was clipped by 5 bases and J by 6 bases; unmatched bases: 8. The CDR3 runs 14 residues. The CDR3 is CASSTWTGTPEAFF. CDR3 nucleotides: TGTGCCAGCAGCACCTGGACAGGGACACCTGAAGCTTTCTTT.

Of note for this clonotype: The junction and the germline gene differ at one end; a read error may be behind it. The V and J genes are TRBV7-8 and TRBJ2-1; 8 nucleotides align to TRBD2. The CDR3 loop spans 14 amino acids. The germline V gene encodes CDR1 SGHVS and CDR2 FQNEAQ. This CDR3 reads CASSYSGGYNGQFF. The CDR3 coding sequence is TGTGCCAGCAGTTACAGCGGGGGCTACAATGGGCAGTTCTTC.

This clonotype was recorded at least ten times. J is TRBJ2-6 and V is TRBV7-3; D is ambiguous. Deletions cut 8 bases from V and 3 bases from J, with 5 bases between. Germline-derived CDR1 and CDR2 are SGHTA and FQGTGA. There are 12 residues in the CDR3. DNA for the CDR3: TGTGCCAGCCGTAGTGGGGCCAACGTCCTGACTTTC. Encoded protein: CASRSGANVLTF.

A few counts support this clonotype. The V and J genes are TRBV6-5 and TRBJ1-1; D is undetermined. This CDR3 is 14 amino acids long. CDR1 and CDR2 from the germline V gene are MNHEY and SVGAGI. Deletions cut 2 bases from V and 6 bases from J, with 13 bases between. CDR3 amino acids: CASSYGQVEAEAFF. The CDR3 bases are TGTGCCAGCAGTTACGGGCAGGTTGAGGCTGAAGCTTTCTTT.

This clonotype was picked up many times. V gene TRBV15 combines with J gene TRBJ1-2, with a possible D match to TRBD1 (6 bases). Trimming removed 2 bases at V and 2 bases at J, with 6 bases between. This CDR3 region has 13 residues. Germline V gives CDR1 LNHNV, CDR2 YYDKDF (reference sequence). The CDR3 here is CATSRQGNYGYTF. The DNA for the CDR3 is TGTGCCACCAGCAGACAGGGGAACTATGGCTACACCTTC.

Details on this clonotype: A much larger clone differs by one base, so this may be a read error. This rearrangement joins TRBV20-1 to TRBJ2-2; TRBD2 matches 8 bases. Trimming removed 5 bases from V and 7 bases from J; junction bases left unmatched: 12. Germline V CDR1 and CDR2: DFQATT, SNEGSKA (reference sequence). The CDR3 contains 15 residues. The CDR3 protein is CSADQRGTRDGELFF. The CDR3 DNA reads TGCAGTGCTGATCAGCGGGGGACCAGGGACGGGGAGCTGTTTTTT.